The clone carrying this T cell receptor (beta chain) appeared many times. What it recognizes is unknown. The source of the sample is a study of T-cell reconstitution after alpha-beta-depleted transplantation in children. Study-level points and caveats: Newly generated T cells supplied most T-cell counts and diversity one year post-transplant. Several hundred expanded graft clones reportedly were the source of alpha-beta T cells about two months after transplant.

Trimming pared 3 bases from V and 3 bases from J, leaving 11 bases between. CDR1 is DFQATT, CDR2 SNEGSKA, per germline (reference sequence). The CDR3 sequence is 13 residues long. It was with unique molecular identifiers that the TCRbeta library was prepared. TCRdb fed the PCR reads into MiXCR, producing one record per CDR3 protein. The sample records under 75,000 distinct CDR3 sequences, around 9.9% being singletons. The source was PBMCs, collected before TCRalphabeta/CD19-depleted stem cell transplant. This receptor was obtained from a boy between 5 and 17 years old with acute myeloid leukemia, due to receive a stem cell transplant. This chain links TRBV20-1 with TRBJ1-1; unclear D gene. DNA of the CDR3: TGCAGTGCTAGTTGGGCCACACACACTGAAGCTTTCTTT. Protein sequence: CSASWATHTEAFF.